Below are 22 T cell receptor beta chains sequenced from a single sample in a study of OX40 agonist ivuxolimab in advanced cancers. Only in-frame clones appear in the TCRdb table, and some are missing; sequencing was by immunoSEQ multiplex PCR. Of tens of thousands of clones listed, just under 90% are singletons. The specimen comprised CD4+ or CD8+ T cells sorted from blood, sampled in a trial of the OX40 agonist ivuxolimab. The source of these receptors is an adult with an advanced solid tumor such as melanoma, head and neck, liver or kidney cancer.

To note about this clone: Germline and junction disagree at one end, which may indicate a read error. The CDR3 region has the DNA TGTGCCAGCAGTGAAGTGCCAATTTTT. Its protein is CASSEVPIF. The gene calls are TRBV2 and TRBJ1-1; D ambiguous. The CDR3 totals 9 residues. Germline CDR1 and CDR2: SNHLY and FYNNEI.

The DNA for the CDR3 is TGTGCCAGCAGCTTAGACCGGGACGGGACCTACGAGCAGTACTTC. Translated, it gives CASSLDRDGTYEQYF. The V call is TRBV7-1, the J call TRBJ2-7; the D call may be TRBD1 or TRBD2 (5 bases each). TRBV7-1 is sorted into the ORF group, with uncertain function. V lost 4 bases, J lost 2 bases, and 15 bases lay in between. The CDR3 covers 15 residues.

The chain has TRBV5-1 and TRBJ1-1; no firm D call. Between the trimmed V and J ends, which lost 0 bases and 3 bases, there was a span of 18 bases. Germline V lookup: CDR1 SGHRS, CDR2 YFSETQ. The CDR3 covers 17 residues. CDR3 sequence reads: CASSLESEMVMYTEAFF. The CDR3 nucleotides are TGCGCCAGCAGCTTGGAATCAGAGATGGTCATGTACACTGAAGCTTTCTTT.

CDR3: CASSEGWQEPYNEQFF. The DNA for the CDR3 is TGTGCCAGCAGTGAAGGGTGGCAGGAGCCCTACAATGAGCAGTTCTTC. The chain joins TRBV6-1 to TRBJ2-1; no reliable D call. Per germline, CDR1 MNHNS and CDR2 SASEGT. The CDR3 has 16 amino acids. V lost 1 base, J lost 2 bases, and 12 bases lay in between.

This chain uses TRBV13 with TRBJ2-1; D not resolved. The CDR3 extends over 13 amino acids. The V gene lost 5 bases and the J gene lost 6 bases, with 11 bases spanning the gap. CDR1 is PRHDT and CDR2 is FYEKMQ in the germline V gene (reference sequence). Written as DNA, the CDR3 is TGTGCCAGCAGCGTACTCATAGGCAATGAGCAGTTCTTC. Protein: CASSVLIGNEQFF.

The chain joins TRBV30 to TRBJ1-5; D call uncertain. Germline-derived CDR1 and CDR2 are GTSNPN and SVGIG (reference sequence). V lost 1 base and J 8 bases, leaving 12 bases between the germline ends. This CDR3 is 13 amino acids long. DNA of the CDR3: TGTGCCTGGAGTGAGAGCCCCGCGGAGCCCCAGCATTTT. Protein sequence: CAWSESPAEPQHF.

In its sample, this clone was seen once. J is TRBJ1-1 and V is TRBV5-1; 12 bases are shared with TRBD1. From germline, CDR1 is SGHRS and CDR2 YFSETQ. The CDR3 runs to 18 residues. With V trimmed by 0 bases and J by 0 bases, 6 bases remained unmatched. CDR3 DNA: TGCGCCAGCAGCTTGGGGGACAGGGGGCACGTTCTGAACACTGAAGCTTTCTTT. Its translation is CASSLGDRGHVLNTEAFF.

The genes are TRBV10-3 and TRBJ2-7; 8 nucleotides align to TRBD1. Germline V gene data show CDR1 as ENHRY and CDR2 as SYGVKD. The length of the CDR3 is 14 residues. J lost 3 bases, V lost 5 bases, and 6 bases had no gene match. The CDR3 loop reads CAISRTGSSYEQYF. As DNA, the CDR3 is TGTGCCATCAGTCGGACAGGGTCTAGCTACGAGCAGTACTTC.

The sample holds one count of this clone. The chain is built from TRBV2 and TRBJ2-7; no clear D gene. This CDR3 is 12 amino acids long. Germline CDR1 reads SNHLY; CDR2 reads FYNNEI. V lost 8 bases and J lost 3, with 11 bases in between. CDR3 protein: CASVGKNYEQYF. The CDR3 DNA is TGTGCCAGCGTGGGCAAAAACTACGAGCAGTACTTC.

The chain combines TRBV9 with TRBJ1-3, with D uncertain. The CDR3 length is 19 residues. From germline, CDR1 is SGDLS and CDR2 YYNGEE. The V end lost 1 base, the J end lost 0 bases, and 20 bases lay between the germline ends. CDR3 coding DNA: TGTGCCAGCAGCGTAACAGAAGGGCCGTACCACCACTCTGGAAACACCATATATTTT. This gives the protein CASSVTEGPYHHSGNTIYF.

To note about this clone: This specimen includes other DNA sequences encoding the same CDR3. CDR3 region: CSVVTGADYGYTF. The CDR3 DNA follows: TGCAGCGTTGTAACCGGAGCCGACTATGGCTACACCTTC. The chain joins TRBV29-1 to TRBJ1-2; D gene ambiguous. Germline assignment: CDR1 SQVTM and CDR2 ANQGSEA. The CDR3 consists of 13 residues. Trimming took 4 bases from V and 3 from J, leaving 12 bases between them.

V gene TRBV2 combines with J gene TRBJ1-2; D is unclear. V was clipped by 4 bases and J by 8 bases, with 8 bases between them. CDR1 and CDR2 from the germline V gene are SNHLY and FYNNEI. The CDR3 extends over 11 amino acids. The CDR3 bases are TGTGCCAGCAGTGCCGTAAGCGGCTACACCTTC. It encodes CASSAVSGYTF.

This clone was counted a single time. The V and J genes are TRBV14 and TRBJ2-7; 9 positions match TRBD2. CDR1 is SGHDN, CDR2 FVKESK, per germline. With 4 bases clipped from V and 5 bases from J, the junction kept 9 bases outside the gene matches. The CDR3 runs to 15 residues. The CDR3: CASSPPGTSMHEQYF. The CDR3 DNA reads TGTGCCAGCAGCCCACCCGGGACTAGCATGCACGAGCAGTACTTC.

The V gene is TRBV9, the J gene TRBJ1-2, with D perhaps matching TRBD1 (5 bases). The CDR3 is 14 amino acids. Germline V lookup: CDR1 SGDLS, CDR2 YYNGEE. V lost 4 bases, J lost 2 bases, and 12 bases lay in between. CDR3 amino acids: CASSFTSGNYGYTF. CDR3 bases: TGTGCCAGCAGCTTCACGTCAGGGAACTATGGCTACACCTTC.

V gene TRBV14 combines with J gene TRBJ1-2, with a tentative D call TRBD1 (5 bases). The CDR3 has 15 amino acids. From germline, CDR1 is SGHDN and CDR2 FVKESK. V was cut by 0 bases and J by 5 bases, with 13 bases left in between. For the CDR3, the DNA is TGTGCCAGCAGCCAAGATATAGGGGCGGGGTATGGCTACACCTTC. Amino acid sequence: CASSQDIGAGYGYTF.

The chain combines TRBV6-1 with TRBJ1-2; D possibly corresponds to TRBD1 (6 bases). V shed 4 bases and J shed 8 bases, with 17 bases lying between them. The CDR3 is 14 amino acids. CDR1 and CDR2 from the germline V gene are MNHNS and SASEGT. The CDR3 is CASSGTRGSWGYTF. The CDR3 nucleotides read TGTGCCAGCAGTGGAACCAGGGGATCTTGGGGCTACACCTTC.

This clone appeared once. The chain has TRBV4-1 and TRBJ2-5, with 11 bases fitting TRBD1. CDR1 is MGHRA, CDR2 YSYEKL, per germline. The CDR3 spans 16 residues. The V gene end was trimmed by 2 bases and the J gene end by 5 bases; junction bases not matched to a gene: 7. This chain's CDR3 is CASSQMDRGRGETQYF. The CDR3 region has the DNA TGCGCCAGCAGCCAAATGGACAGGGGGCGCGGTGAGACCCAGTACTTC.

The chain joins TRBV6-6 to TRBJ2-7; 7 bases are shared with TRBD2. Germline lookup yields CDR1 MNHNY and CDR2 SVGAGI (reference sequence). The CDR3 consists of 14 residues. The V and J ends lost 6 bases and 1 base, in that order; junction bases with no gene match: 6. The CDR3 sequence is CASSQSGASYEQYF. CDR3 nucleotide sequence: TGTGCCAGCAGCCAGAGCGGGGCATCCTACGAGCAGTACTTC.

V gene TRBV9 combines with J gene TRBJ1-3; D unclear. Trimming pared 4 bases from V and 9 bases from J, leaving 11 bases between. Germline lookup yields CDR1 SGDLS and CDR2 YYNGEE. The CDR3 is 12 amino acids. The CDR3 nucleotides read TGTGCCAGCAGCTCCTCCGCCGGCACCATATATTTT. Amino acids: CASSSSAGTIYF.

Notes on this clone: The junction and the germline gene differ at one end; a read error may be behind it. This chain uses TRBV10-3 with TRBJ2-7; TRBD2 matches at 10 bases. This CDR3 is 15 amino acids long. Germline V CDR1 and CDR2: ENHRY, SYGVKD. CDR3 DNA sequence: TGTGCCAGCAGTGGTGGTATGAGCGGGAGGGACGAGCAGTACTTC. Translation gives CASSGGMSGRDEQYF.

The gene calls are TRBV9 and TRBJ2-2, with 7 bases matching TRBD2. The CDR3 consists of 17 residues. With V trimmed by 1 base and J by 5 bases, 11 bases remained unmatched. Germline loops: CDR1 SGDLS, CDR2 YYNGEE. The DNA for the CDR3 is TGTGCCAGCAGCGTAAGAACGGGAGGAATGGTGACCGGGGAGCTGTTTTTT. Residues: CASSVRTGGMVTGELFF. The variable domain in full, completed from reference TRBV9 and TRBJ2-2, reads DSGVTQTPKHLITATGQRVTLRCSPRSGDLSVYWYQQSLDQGLQFLIQYYNGEERAKGNILERFSAQQFPDLHSELNLSSLELGDSALYFCASSVRTGGMVTGELFFGEGSRLTVL.

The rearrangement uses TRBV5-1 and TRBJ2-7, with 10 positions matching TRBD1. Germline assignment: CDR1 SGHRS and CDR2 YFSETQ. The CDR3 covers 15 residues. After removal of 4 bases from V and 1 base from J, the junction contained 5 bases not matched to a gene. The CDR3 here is CASSQDRGRSYEQYF. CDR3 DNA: TGCGCCAGCAGCCAAGACAGGGGGCGGTCCTACGAGCAGTACTTC.